This T cell receptor (beta chain) emerged from a study of cytomegalovirus exposure and HLA in healthy donors (dated by TCRdb to about 2017). Turning to the overall study: In an earlier analysis of under 600 of the donors, around 290 Gb of sequence data and approximately 100 million unique TCR beta sequences from about 190 million T cells were reported. In a later genetic analysis, genome-wide SNP genotypes for about 65% of the 666 donors were used, and that subset was treated as a discovery cohort. Typing coverage differed by locus: A, B, C, DRB1 and DQB1 were typed in about 620-630 donors, DQA1 in 522, DPA1 in 600 to 610, and DPB1 in 472. To decide whether each TCR beta V gene segment behaved as functional or pseudogenic, an earlier analysis of over 500 of the donors relied on high-throughput TCR beta sequencing. A later analysis re-analyzed previously published TCR beta repertoires from 660 or so donors and added high-resolution HLA genotyping to study TCR occurrence patterns. HLA typing included class I and class II loci at four-digit resolution. Using immunosequencing, the study profiled T cell repertoires from around 680 subjects and related those repertoires to cytomegalovirus serostatus. Roughly 300 gigabases of sequencing data and roughly 80 million unique TCR sequences made up an early release that covered approximately 700 HLA-typed donors. A separate validation cohort of some 130 different subjects was used in addition to the approximately 640-subject first cohort. Of the 300 to 500 genotyped donors, roughly 80% were placed in the genetic ancestry cluster associated with self-reported Caucasian donors. The later analysis used no new phenotypic data to find candidate immune exposures, relying instead on TCR beta sequences and their occurrence across donors. The aim of the study was to test whether cataloging public T cell receptors could identify signatures of past pathogen exposure. Among roughly 400 genotyped donors of the cohort, an average of about 220,000 unique TCR beta nucleotide sequences was sequenced per donor, of which about 20% were non-productive. Alongside the repertoire data, information on donor age, sex, ethnicity and CMV serostatus was compiled. A handful of DR-DQ haplotypes were handled as single units for association and clustering because linkage in the cohort was strong. The study combined high-throughput TCR immunosequencing, statistical association of individual TCRs with disease status, and machine learning to predict cytomegalovirus infection status. All discovery cohort repertoires had been generated on a single sequencing platform.

This clone is a singleton in its sample. No cognate antigen has been identified for it. One base away there is no much larger clone; base qualities are not given. Broad study findings and their caveats: In a later genetic analysis, fewer N-insertions in productive TCRs were reported among donors in an Asian-associated ancestry cluster than the approximately 710-donor mean. Broadly in line with IMGT annotations, most TCR beta V segments showed up in productive rearrangements about 90% or about 30% of the time in an earlier analysis of around 600 of the donors. V-gene and J-gene trimming of TCR beta chains was associated with a missense DCLRE1C variant in a later genetic analysis, and the association was replicated in an independent cohort. This cohort had only TCR beta chains sequenced, and the lack of alpha or paired-chain data limited which features could be detected. Some IMGT-functional V segments, including TRBV6-2 and TRBV6-3, could not be told apart with the 87-base-pair reads, so those segments were excluded. It was suggested by the authors that the approach could potentially be generalized to other disease states and immunological phenotypes. Specific HLA alleles were associated with 16,951 TCR beta sequences at a false discovery rate of 0.05 in a later analysis. Because counts were too low, under 20 rarely observed V segments, including chromosome 9 orphons, were left out of the earlier analysis of roughly 600 of the donors. The presence/absence analyses assumed that sequencing depth was roughly uniform across donors, and that assumption may not be true. Linkage disequilibrium might explain the correlated functional status among segregating V segments, but an unknown experimental factor could not be excluded. A total of 164 TCR beta chains were listed by the study as associated with cytomegalovirus. Most CMV-associated TCR beta chains appeared to be HLA-restricted in a later analysis, and the HLA associations seemed to be driven largely by CMV exposure. CMV serostatus was the only immune exposure information available for the cohort. In a later analysis, several top co-occurrence clusters were reported to appear linked to parvovirus B19, influenza, CMV and Epstein-Barr virus. Across donors, most TCR sequences were observed very rarely, whereas some public TCRs were present in many individuals. HLA typing was unavailable for some donors at each locus, so association tests used only the typed subset. A later analysis found that HLA-associated TCR beta chains were more clonally expanded and had lower generation probabilities than equally common non-associated chains. A few of the identified cytomegalovirus-associated TCR beta chains were confirmed in vitro to be specific for cytomegalovirus antigens. Strong co-occurrence of HLA alleles, especially DR and DQ, made assigning TCR associations to individual alleles difficult. A further reported finding was that TCR beta sequences accurately predicted the HLA-A and HLA-B alleles for most subjects in the first cohort. A group of highly shared sequence variants was considered likely to be a technical artifact of the sequencing pipeline. According to a later analysis, TCR association rates differed among HLA loci, with DRB1 alleles showing the most associated TCRs and HLA-C alleles showing the fewest. The classifier was reported to diagnose cytomegalovirus status with high specificity and sensitivity in both the original and validation cohorts.

The cohort consisted of more than 650 healthy bone marrow donors. At the time of sampling, all cohort members were nominally healthy, though unrecorded immune exposures were likely present. The donor tested CMV seronegative, placing the donor among the approximately 360 seronegative members of the cohort. A peripheral blood sample was provided by each donor, and peripheral blood mononuclear cells were used for TCR beta sequencing. Genomic DNA was extracted from the blood cell samples with the Qiagen DNeasy Blood Extraction Kit. Libraries came from the immunoSEQ multiplex PCR assay. A mixture of 60 forward primers for TCR Vbeta segments and 13 reverse primers for TCR Jbeta segments was used in the multiplex PCR. The CDR3 region of rearranged TCR beta genes was amplified from genomic DNA with a multiplex PCR assay. On the Illumina HiSeq System, the amplified TCR beta libraries were sequenced as 87-base-pair reads. For the original study's pipeline: A later analysis counted tens of millions of unique TCR beta chains across the 500 to 850 repertoires, and some 11 million of these chains were shared by at least two donors. Raw reads were error-corrected and collapsed into unique sequences by a nearest-neighbor algorithm in which closely related sequences were merged to remove PCR and sequencing errors. V, D and J gene segments were assigned by aligning CDR3 sequences to IMGT reference sequences. Each retained sequence needed at least a six-nucleotide match to both a V gene segment and a J gene segment. A rearrangement was called productive if the CDR3 had no stop codons and remained in frame with V and J, and every other rearrangement was called non-productive. Following IMGT convention, CDR3 was defined as the stretch from the second conserved V-encoded cysteine up to the conserved J-encoded phenylalanine. Sequences without an unambiguous match to a single V gene segment were excluded from the earlier analysis of about 600 of the donors. An earlier analysis of 587 of the donors classified V segments as functional when productive rearrangements were above 56.7% and as segregating when the standard deviation between donors was above 5%. A statistical classification framework was built for diagnosing cytomegalovirus status from the catalog of TCR beta chain sequences. In a later analysis, V and J genes were assigned by comparing TCR nucleotide sequences against IMGT/GENE-DB human TR gene sequences. In a later analysis, CDR3 sequences and most-parsimonious VDJ recombination scenarios were assigned using the TCRdist pipeline. In a later analysis, each TCR beta chain was defined by its CDR3 amino acid sequence together with its V-gene family, and reads without a unique V-gene family were excluded. A later analysis removed over 500 highly shared, low-generation-probability nucleotide sequences to deal with suspected cross-contamination and a sequencing artifact. In a later analysis, a clonal expansion index for each public chain was calculated from normalized within-repertoire ranks of inferred template counts. A later analysis computed generation probabilities with a VDJ recombination model fitted to out-of-frame rearrangements, and checked the results against IGoR. In a later analysis, hypergeometric tests were used to score TCR-TCR, TCR-HLA and TCR-CMV co-occurrence, with a repertoire-size bias correction applied to TCR pairs. To estimate false discovery rates, a later analysis permuted the HLA or CMV assignments 20 times. A later analysis grouped co-occurring TCRs with DBSCAN, adding TCRdist sequence similarity when clustering within HLA-allele-positive subsets. Repertoires with fewer than 30,000 or more than 120,000 public chains were left out of co-occurrence clustering, as were roughly five repertoires with anomalous nucleotide sharing. TCRdb took this table from immuneACCESS and kept in-frame rearrangements with V and J called. Such tables lack part of the clones; where checked against another copy, unresolved V genes explain under half of the gap, and the rest is unexplained. Clonal size and the V and J genes are those of that table, whereas D and trimming came from the DNA. This sample comprises some 160,000 clones, roughly 80% of them detected only once. Of the sample, roughly 1.8% is held by the ten largest clones.

Looking up the germline V gene yields CDR1 SGHDT and CDR2 YYEEEE. V lost 2 bases and J lost 6 bases; the stretch between them is 11 bases long. Spanning cysteine to phenylalanine, the CDR3 consists of 13 amino acids. Only the CDR3 part of the read is kept: 39 bases, read in frame from the first base. The TCR originated in a woman between 35 and 50 years old in good health and CMV-seronegative. Sequencing was performed on PBMCs. The chain links TRBV5-6 with TRBJ1-2; tentative D gene TRBD1, with 5 bases matching. The CDR3 reads CASSFQGNNGYTF. Read as DNA, the sequence is TGTGCCAGCAGCTTTCAGGGAAACAATGGCTACACCTTC.